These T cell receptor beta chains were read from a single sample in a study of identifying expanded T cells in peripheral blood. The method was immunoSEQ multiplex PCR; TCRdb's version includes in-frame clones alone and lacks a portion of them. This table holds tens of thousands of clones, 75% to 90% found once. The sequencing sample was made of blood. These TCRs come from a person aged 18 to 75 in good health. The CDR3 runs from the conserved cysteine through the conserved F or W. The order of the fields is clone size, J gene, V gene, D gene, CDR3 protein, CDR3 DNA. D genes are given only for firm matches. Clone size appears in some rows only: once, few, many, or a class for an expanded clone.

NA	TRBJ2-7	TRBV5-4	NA	CASSFKNLLGYEQYF	TGTGCCAGCAGCTTTAAAAACCTACTGGGCTACGAGCAGTACTTC
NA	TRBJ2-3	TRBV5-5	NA	CASSFLRGGDTQYF	TGTGCCAGCAGCTTTCTTAGGGGGGGAGATACGCAGTATTTT
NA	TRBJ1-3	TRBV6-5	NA	CASNHDNGNTIYF	TGTGCCAGCAATCATGACAACGGAAACACCATATATTTT
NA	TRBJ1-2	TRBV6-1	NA	CAGNEETYGYTF	TGCGCCGGCAACGAGGAGACCTATGGCTACACCTTC
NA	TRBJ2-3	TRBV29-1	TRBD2	CSGTSGDYLTTDTQYF	TGCAGCGGAACTAGCGGGGACTACCTCACCACAGATACGCAGTATTTT
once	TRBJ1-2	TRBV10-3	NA	CAISESGDRYGYTF	TGTGCCATCAGTGAGTCGGGCGACCGATATGGCTACACCTTC
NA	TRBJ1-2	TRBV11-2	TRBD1	CASSLTGGAYGYTF	TGTGCCAGCAGCCTGACAGGGGGCGCCTATGGCTACACCTTC
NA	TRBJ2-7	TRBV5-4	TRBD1	CASSFDRATPSSSYEQYF	TGTGCCAGCAGTTTTGACAGGGCCACCCCCAGCAGCTCCTACGAGCAGTACTTC
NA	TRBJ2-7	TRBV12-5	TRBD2	CASAGGYEQYF	TGTGCTAGTGCGGGGGGGTACGAGCAGTACTTC
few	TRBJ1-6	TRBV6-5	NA	CASSFQNSPLHF	TGTGCCAGCAGTTTCCAGAATTCACCCCTCCACTTT
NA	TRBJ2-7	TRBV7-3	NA	CASSLSGLTSYEQYF	TGTGCCAGCAGCTTATCGGGACTCACGTCCTACGAGCAGTACTTC
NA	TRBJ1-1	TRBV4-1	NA	CASSPGQSEAFF	TGCGCCAGCAGCCCCGGACAGTCTGAAGCTTTCTTT
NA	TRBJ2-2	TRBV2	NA	CASRGTSYTGELFF	TGTGCCAGCAGGGGGACTTCTTACACCGGGGAGCTGTTTTTT
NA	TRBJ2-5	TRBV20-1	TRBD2	CSASGGETQYF	TGCAGTGCTTCGGGGGGGGAGACCCAGTACTTC
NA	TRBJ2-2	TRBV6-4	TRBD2	CASSDPKTSGGGNTGELFF	TGTGCCAGCAGTGACCCCAAGACTAGCGGGGGGGGGAACACCGGGGAGCTGTTTTTT
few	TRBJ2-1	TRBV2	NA	CAARRPGLANEQFF	TGTGCCGCGAGGCGTCCGGGTTTGGCCAATGAGCAGTTCTTC
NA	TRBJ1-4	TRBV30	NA	CAWKRGGEKLFF	TGTGCCTGGAAGAGGGGGGGCGAAAAACTGTTTTTT
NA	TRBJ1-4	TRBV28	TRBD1	CASRLTGDEKLFF	TGTGCCAGCAGGCTGACAGGGGATGAAAAACTGTTTTTT
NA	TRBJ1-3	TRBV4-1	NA	CASSPSISPGNTIYF	TGCGCCAGCAGCCCTTCAATTTCCCCTGGAAACACCATATATTTT
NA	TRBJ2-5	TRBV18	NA	CASSGGGETQYF	TGTGCCAGCTCGGGAGGCGGAGAGACCCAGTACTTC
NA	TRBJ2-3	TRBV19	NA	CASSTTGSADTDTQYF	TGTGCCAGTAGTACCACAGGGTCGGCGGACACAGATACGCAGTATTTT
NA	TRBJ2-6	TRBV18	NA	CASSPMGPLSGANVLTF	TGTGCCAGCTCACCTATGGGACCGCTCTCTGGGGCCAACGTCCTGACTTTC
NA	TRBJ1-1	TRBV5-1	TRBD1	CASSPWGTGLGNTEAFF	TGCGCCAGCAGCCCATGGGGGACAGGCCTGGGGAACACTGAAGCTTTCTTT
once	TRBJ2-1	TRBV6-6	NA	CASSYRGPNNEQFF	TGTGCCAGCAGTTATCGCGGACCAAACAATGAGCAGTTCTTC
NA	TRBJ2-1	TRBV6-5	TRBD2	CASNSGLGGEQFF	TGTGCCAGCAACTCTGGACTAGGCGGTGAGCAGTTCTTC
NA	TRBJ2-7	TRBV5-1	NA	CASSLRPAPHEQYF	TGCGCCAGCAGCTTGCGGCCAGCCCCCCACGAGCAGTACTTC
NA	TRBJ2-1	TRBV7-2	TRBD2	CASTSSSGREQFF	TGTGCCAGCACCTCTTCTAGCGGGAGAGAGCAGTTCTTC
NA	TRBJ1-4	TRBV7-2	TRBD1	CASSQGQVLNEKLFF	TGTGCCAGCAGCCAGGGACAGGTCCTTAATGAAAAACTGTTTTTT
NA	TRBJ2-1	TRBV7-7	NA	CASSLALAGNNEQFF	TGTGCTAGCAGCTTAGCTCTAGCTGGGAACAATGAGCAGTTCTTC
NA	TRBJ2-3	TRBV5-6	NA	CASSFRSGYTDTQYF	TGTGCCAGCAGCTTCCGTTCAGGGTACACAGATACGCAGTATTTT
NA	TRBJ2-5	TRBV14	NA	CASSHSIFGGSSQETQYF	TGTGCCAGCAGCCACTCCATTTTCGGGGGCTCGAGCCAAGAGACCCAGTACTTC
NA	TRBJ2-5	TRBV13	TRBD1	CASSFDRGRETQYF	TGTGCCAGCAGCTTCGACAGGGGGCGAGAGACCCAGTACTTC
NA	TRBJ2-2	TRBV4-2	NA	CASSLDDRPSLWGSSTGELFF	TGTGCCAGCAGCCTTGATGACAGACCTAGTTTGTGGGGGAGTAGTACCGGGGAGCTGTTTTTT
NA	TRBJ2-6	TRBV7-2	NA	CASSLAPSGANVLTF	TGTGCCAGCAGCTTAGCACCATCTGGGGCCAACGTCCTGACTTTC
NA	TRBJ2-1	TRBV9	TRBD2	CASSGASGGPTYNEQFF	TGTGCCAGCAGCGGGGCTAGCGGGGGCCCAACCTACAATGAGCAGTTCTTC
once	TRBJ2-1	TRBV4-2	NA	CASSLQTEGLANEQFF	TGTGCCAGCAGCCTCCAAACGGAAGGGCTCGCGAATGAGCAGTTCTTC
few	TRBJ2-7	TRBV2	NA	CASSRYVSYEQYF	TGTGCCAGCAGTCGCTACGTCTCCTACGAGCAGTACTTC
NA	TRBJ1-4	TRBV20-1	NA	CSLWGRKTVF	TGCAGCCTTTGGGGGAGAAAAACTGTTTTT
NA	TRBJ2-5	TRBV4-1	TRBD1	CASRGDSWGSQYF	TGCGCCAGCAGAGGGGACAGTTGGGGGTCCCAGTACTTC